A selection of T cell receptor beta chains follows, all from one sample in a study of blood T cell repertoires in COVID-19. Libraries were prepared by immunoSEQ multiplex PCR; TCRdb keeps only in-frame clonotypes and omits some of them. Counted here are hundreds of thousands of clones, roughly 89% occurring once; the ten biggest clones make up more than 1.4%. The specimen was peripheral blood. The receptors originated from a woman aged 25-40 years with active or convalescent COVID-19. Each CDR3 is given with its conserved first and last residue. D genes are given only for firm matches. Clone sizes are given selectively: once, few, many, or a class where the clone is expanded.

J gene: TRBJ2-7; V gene: TRBV27; clone size: -; D gene: TRBD1; CDR3 DNA: TGTGCCAGCAGTCCCTTACAGGGGGAGCAGTACTTC; CDR3 protein: CASSPLQGEQYF
J gene: TRBJ2-2; V gene: TRBV4-1; clone size: -; D gene: TRBD2; CDR3 DNA: TGCGCCAGCAGCCAAGGTCGACTAGCGGGGACCGGGGAGCTGTTTTTT; CDR3 protein: CASSQGRLAGTGELFF
J gene: TRBJ2-3; V gene: TRBV5-8; clone size: -; D gene: TRBD2; CDR3 DNA: TGTGCCAGCAGCCGACGGGTGGGGGGGAGGTCGGATACGCAGTATTTT; CDR3 protein: CASSRRVGGRSDTQYF
J gene: TRBJ1-2; V gene: TRBV6-1; clone size: -; D gene: TRBD1; CDR3 DNA: TGTGCCAGCAGTGAAGGGCAGGGGGCATCCTATGGCTACACCTTC; CDR3 protein: CASSEGQGASYGYTF
J gene: TRBJ2-7; V gene: TRBV3-1/TRBV3-2; clone size: -; D gene: TRBD1; CDR3 DNA: TGTGCCAGCAGCCGGGACAGGGGGCCGGGCTACGAGCAGTACTTC; CDR3 protein: CASSRDRGPGYEQYF
J gene: TRBJ1-2; V gene: TRBV27; clone size: -; D gene: -; CDR3 DNA: TGTGCCAGCAGTTCAAACGCCGCTTGGCACCTTGGCTACACCTTC; CDR3 protein: CASSSNAAWHLGYTF
J gene: TRBJ1-2; V gene: TRBV12-3/TRBV12-4; clone size: -; D gene: -; CDR3 DNA: TGTGCCAGCAGTTTTCCAGGGCATGGCTACACCTTC; CDR3 protein: CASSFPGHGYTF
J gene: TRBJ2-7; V gene: TRBV27; clone size: -; D gene: TRBD1; CDR3 DNA: TGTGCCAGCAGTTTGAACCCACAGGGGGCAAACGAGCAGTACTTC; CDR3 protein: CASSLNPQGANEQYF
J gene: TRBJ2-1; V gene: TRBV24-1; clone size: -; D gene: -; CDR3 DNA: TGTGCCACCAGTGGAGGGGGCGGGGCCACCTACAATGAGCAGTTCTTC; CDR3 protein: CATSGGGGATYNEQFF
J gene: TRBJ1-2; V gene: TRBV19; clone size: few; D gene: TRBD1; CDR3 DNA: TGTGCCAGTATCAGGTCCGGGACAGTCTATGGCTACACCTTC; CDR3 protein: CASIRSGTVYGYTF
J gene: TRBJ1-2; V gene: TRBV9; clone size: -; D gene: TRBD1; CDR3 DNA: TGTGCCAGCAGCGCCAATTCGGGACAGATGCTCCTGACGGGTAGAGGCTACACCTTC; CDR3 protein: CASSANSGQMLLTGRGYTF
J gene: TRBJ2-5; V gene: TRBV27; clone size: -; D gene: TRBD1; CDR3 DNA: TGTGCCAGCAGTCCCGGGACAGGGGTTCAAGAGACCCAGTACTTC; CDR3 protein: CASSPGTGVQETQYF
J gene: TRBJ2-7; V gene: TRBV7-8; clone size: -; D gene: TRBD1; CDR3 DNA: TGTGCCAGCAGCAGTCGACAGGGGGCCTACGAGCAGTACTTC; CDR3 protein: CASSSRQGAYEQYF
J gene: TRBJ2-7; V gene: TRBV5-1; clone size: -; D gene: TRBD2; CDR3 DNA: TGCGCCAGCAGCTTAGCGGGAGGGCCGGGCGAGCAGTACTTC; CDR3 protein: CASSLAGGPGEQYF
J gene: TRBJ1-1; V gene: TRBV10-1; clone size: -; D gene: -; CDR3 DNA: TGCGCCAGCAGTGATTCGTACACTGAAGCTTTCTTT; CDR3 protein: CASSDSYTEAFF
J gene: TRBJ2-7; V gene: TRBV5-5; clone size: -; D gene: TRBD2; CDR3 DNA: TGTGCCAGCAGCTTCTCAGGACTAGCGGGAGGCTACGAGCAGTACTTC; CDR3 protein: CASSFSGLAGGYEQYF
J gene: TRBJ1-1; V gene: TRBV19; clone size: -; D gene: -; CDR3 DNA: TGTGCCAGTAGTATAGTATCGGACAGCGGAGACACTGAAGCTTTCTTT; CDR3 protein: CASSIVSDSGDTEAFF
J gene: TRBJ1-1; V gene: TRBV28; clone size: -; D gene: -; CDR3 DNA: TGTGCCAGCAGCCTACCGGGGGGGAACACTGAAGCTTTCTTT; CDR3 protein: CASSLPGGNTEAFF
J gene: TRBJ1-3; V gene: TRBV15; clone size: -; D gene: -; CDR3 DNA: TGTGCCACCAGCGGAAGGGACATACAGTCCTCTGGAAACACCATATATTTT; CDR3 protein: CATSGRDIQSSGNTIYF
J gene: TRBJ2-7; V gene: TRBV19; clone size: -; D gene: TRBD2; CDR3 DNA: TGTGCCAGTAGTATATCTCTAGCGGGAGGGCCGGGGTCCTACGAGCAGTACTTC; CDR3 protein: CASSISLAGGPGSYEQYF
J gene: TRBJ1-2; V gene: TRBV5-8; clone size: -; D gene: -; CDR3 DNA: TGTGCCAGCAGCTGGGGGACACCGGCTAACTATGGCTACACCTTC; CDR3 protein: CASSWGTPANYGYTF
J gene: TRBJ2-7; V gene: TRBV27; clone size: -; D gene: TRBD2; CDR3 DNA: TGTGCCAGCAGTAGCGGACTAGCGGGGGGCCTAGGCGAGCAGTACTTC; CDR3 protein: CASSSGLAGGLGEQYF
J gene: TRBJ1-2; V gene: TRBV18; clone size: -; D gene: TRBD1; CDR3 DNA: TGTGCCAGCTCACGGACAGGTCCCGACTATGGCTACACCTTC; CDR3 protein: CASSRTGPDYGYTF
J gene: TRBJ1-1; V gene: TRBV15; clone size: -; D gene: -; CDR3 DNA: TGTGCCACCAGCAGAGATCAAGACAAAGCTTTCTTT; CDR3 protein: CATSRDQDKAFF
J gene: TRBJ2-7; V gene: TRBV27; clone size: few; D gene: TRBD2; CDR3 DNA: TGTGCCAGCAGTCCGGACTCCGGGACTAGCGGCTACGAGCAGTACTTC; CDR3 protein: CASSPDSGTSGYEQYF
J gene: TRBJ2-2; V gene: TRBV2; clone size: -; D gene: -; CDR3 DNA: TGTGCCACCACGAACCAAGCAGGGTCCGGGGAGCTGTTTTTT; CDR3 protein: CATTNQAGSGELFF
J gene: TRBJ2-7; V gene: TRBV6-1; clone size: -; D gene: -; CDR3 DNA: TGTGCCAGCAGTGATAGGTCAGGAGCGGGCTACGAGCAGTACTTC; CDR3 protein: CASSDRSGAGYEQYF
J gene: TRBJ1-2; V gene: TRBV18; clone size: -; D gene: -; CDR3 DNA: TGTGCCAGCTCACAGATGAATACAGGGCCCTTGGACTATGGCTACACCTTC; CDR3 protein: CASSQMNTGPLDYGYTF
J gene: TRBJ2-7; V gene: TRBV2; clone size: -; D gene: -; CDR3 DNA: TGTGCCAGCTCTAAATCGACAGTAGCCTCCTACGAGCAGTACTTC; CDR3 protein: CASSKSTVASYEQYF
J gene: TRBJ1-6; V gene: TRBV6-5; clone size: -; D gene: TRBD1; CDR3 DNA: TGTGCCAGCAGCCCCGGGACAGGGTCTAATTCACCCCTCCACTTT; CDR3 protein: CASSPGTGSNSPLHF
J gene: TRBJ2-7; V gene: TRBV7-2; clone size: few; D gene: TRBD2; CDR3 DNA: TGTGCCAGCAGCCCTGCCTGGACTAGCGGGAGCTCCTACGAGCAGTACTTC; CDR3 protein: CASSPAWTSGSSYEQYF
J gene: TRBJ2-2; V gene: TRBV19; clone size: -; D gene: TRBD1; CDR3 DNA: TGTGCCACTTTCCTGAGGGGACAGGGAAACTTCGGGGAGCTGTTTTTT; CDR3 protein: CATFLRGQGNFGELFF
J gene: TRBJ1-1; V gene: TRBV12-3/TRBV12-4; clone size: -; D gene: -; CDR3 DNA: TGTGCCAGCAAGCGGGCGATGAACACTGAAGCTTTCTTT; CDR3 protein: CASKRAMNTEAFF
J gene: TRBJ1-2; V gene: TRBV18; clone size: -; D gene: -; CDR3 DNA: TGTGCCAGCTCACTCGTGGACAGCACTAACTATGGCTACACCTTC; CDR3 protein: CASSLVDSTNYGYTF
J gene: TRBJ1-3; V gene: TRBV3-1/TRBV3-2; clone size: -; D gene: -; CDR3 DNA: TGTGCCAGCAGCCAAGCGAGACTTGTCTCTGGAAACACCATATATTTT; CDR3 protein: CASSQARLVSGNTIYF
J gene: TRBJ2-5; V gene: TRBV2; clone size: -; D gene: -; CDR3 DNA: TGTGCCAGCAGTGATGGTGTACAGGCCCCCCGAGAGACCCAGTACTTC; CDR3 protein: CASSDGVQAPRETQYF
J gene: TRBJ2-5; V gene: TRBV5-1; clone size: -; D gene: TRBD1; CDR3 DNA: TGCGCCAGCAGCCAGGGACAGGGCCAAGAGACCCAGTACTTC; CDR3 protein: CASSQGQGQETQYF
J gene: TRBJ2-5; V gene: TRBV5-4; clone size: few; D gene: -; CDR3 DNA: TGTGCCAGCAGCTTGGCCGGTGGTGGGGCTAGGACGATTTCGGAGACCCAGTACTTC; CDR3 protein: CASSLAGGGARTISETQYF
J gene: TRBJ2-5; V gene: TRBV5-6; clone size: -; D gene: TRBD2; CDR3 DNA: TGTGCCAGCAGCTTCTGGGCAGCGGGAGGCTCCCAAGAGACCCAGTACTTC; CDR3 protein: CASSFWAAGGSQETQYF
J gene: TRBJ1-1; V gene: TRBV19; clone size: -; D gene: -; CDR3 DNA: TGTGCCACCTCACAGGGTATCGACACTGAAGCTTTCTTT; CDR3 protein: CATSQGIDTEAFF
J gene: TRBJ1-1; V gene: TRBV2; clone size: -; D gene: -; CDR3 DNA: TGTGCCAGCAGCCGATACGGGCCGGGAATGAACACTGAAGCTTTCTTT; CDR3 protein: CASSRYGPGMNTEAFF
J gene: TRBJ2-7; V gene: TRBV11-2; clone size: -; D gene: TRBD2; CDR3 DNA: TGTGCCAGCAGCCTAAGGACTAGCGAATACCCCGCGGGCTCCTACGAGCAGTACTTC; CDR3 protein: CASSLRTSEYPAGSYEQYF
J gene: TRBJ2-3; V gene: TRBV11-2; clone size: -; D gene: TRBD2; CDR3 DNA: TGTGCCAGCAGCTTAGGTGCGGGAGGCCTGACAGATACGCAGTATTTT; CDR3 protein: CASSLGAGGLTDTQYF
J gene: TRBJ2-7; V gene: TRBV5-1; clone size: -; D gene: TRBD1; CDR3 DNA: TGCGCCAGCAGCTTGGTCGGCAGGGGGCTATACGAGCAGTACTTC; CDR3 protein: CASSLVGRGLYEQYF
J gene: TRBJ1-2; V gene: TRBV19; clone size: -; D gene: -; CDR3 DNA: TGTGCCAGTTGTAGTCCCTCGGATGGCTACACCTTC; CDR3 protein: CASCSPSDGYTF
J gene: TRBJ2-7; V gene: TRBV4-1; clone size: -; D gene: TRBD1; CDR3 DNA: TGCGCCAGCAGCCAAGAACAGGGGCCGGGGTACGAGCAGTACTTC; CDR3 protein: CASSQEQGPGYEQYF
J gene: TRBJ1-2; V gene: TRBV19; clone size: -; D gene: -; CDR3 DNA: TGTGCCAGTACCCAGGGTGCAGCCGGCTACACCTTC; CDR3 protein: CASTQGAAGYTF